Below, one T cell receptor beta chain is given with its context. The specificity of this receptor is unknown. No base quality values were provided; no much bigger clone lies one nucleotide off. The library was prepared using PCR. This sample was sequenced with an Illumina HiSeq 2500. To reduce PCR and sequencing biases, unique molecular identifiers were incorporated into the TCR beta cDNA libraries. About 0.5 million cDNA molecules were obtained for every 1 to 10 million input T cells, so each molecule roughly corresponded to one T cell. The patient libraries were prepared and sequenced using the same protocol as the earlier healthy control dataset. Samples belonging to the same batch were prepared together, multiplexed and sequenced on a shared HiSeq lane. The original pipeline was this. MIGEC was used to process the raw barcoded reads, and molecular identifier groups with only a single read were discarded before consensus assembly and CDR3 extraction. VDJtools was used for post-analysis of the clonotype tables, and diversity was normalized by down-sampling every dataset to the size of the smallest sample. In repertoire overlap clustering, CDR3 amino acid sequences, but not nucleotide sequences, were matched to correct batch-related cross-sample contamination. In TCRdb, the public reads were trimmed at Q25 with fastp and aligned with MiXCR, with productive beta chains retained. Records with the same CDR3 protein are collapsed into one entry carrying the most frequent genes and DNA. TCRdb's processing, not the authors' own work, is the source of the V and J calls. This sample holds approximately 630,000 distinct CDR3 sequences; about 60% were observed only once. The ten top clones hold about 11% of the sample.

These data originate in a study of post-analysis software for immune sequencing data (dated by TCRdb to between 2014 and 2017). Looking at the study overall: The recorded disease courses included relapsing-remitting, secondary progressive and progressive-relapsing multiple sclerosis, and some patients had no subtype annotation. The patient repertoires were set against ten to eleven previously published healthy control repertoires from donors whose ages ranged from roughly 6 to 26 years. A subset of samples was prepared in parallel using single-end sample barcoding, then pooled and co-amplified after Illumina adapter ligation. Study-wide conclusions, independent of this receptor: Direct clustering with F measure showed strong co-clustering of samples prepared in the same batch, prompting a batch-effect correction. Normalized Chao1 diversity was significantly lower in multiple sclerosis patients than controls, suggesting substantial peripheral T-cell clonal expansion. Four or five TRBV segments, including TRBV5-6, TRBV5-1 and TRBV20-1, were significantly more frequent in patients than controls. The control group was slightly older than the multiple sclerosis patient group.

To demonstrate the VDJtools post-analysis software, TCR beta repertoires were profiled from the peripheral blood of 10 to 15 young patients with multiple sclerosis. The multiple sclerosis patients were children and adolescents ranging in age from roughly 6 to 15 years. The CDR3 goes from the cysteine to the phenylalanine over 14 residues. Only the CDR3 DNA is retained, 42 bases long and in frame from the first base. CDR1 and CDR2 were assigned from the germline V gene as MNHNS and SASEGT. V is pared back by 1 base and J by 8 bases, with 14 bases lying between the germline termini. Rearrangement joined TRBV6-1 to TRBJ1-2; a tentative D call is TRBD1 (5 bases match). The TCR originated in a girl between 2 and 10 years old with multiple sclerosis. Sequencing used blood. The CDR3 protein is CASSEGDGRLGYTF. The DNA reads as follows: TGTGCCAGCAGTGAAGGGGACGGTAGACTAGGCTACACCTTC.